Listed here are 5 T cell receptor beta chains from one sample, sequenced in a study of Ad26.COV2.S vaccination and SARS-CoV-2 variants. Measured with immunoSEQ multiplex PCR; TCRdb has only the in-frame clones, and not every one. The sample includes around 300,000 clones, 75% to 90% of them seen just once. Sample treatment: roughly 18 received Ad26.COV2.S at low or high dose, single or two shots; a few received placebo; per-sample allocation not given. Sampling occurred on day 63 after the first vaccine or placebo injection. Sample: peripheral blood, taken in a trial of Ad26.COV2.S vaccine versus placebo. All receptors derive from a person between 18 and 59 years old who received the Ad26.COV2.S COVID-19 vaccine or a placebo.

The V call is TRBV10-3, the J call TRBJ2-7; no reliable D call. V gave up 6 bases and J gave up 0 bases, with 6 bases separating them. Germline V gene data show CDR1 as ENHRY and CDR2 as SYGVKD. The CDR3 has 12 amino acids. The chain's CDR3 is CAISGSSYEQYF. CDR3 nucleotides: TGTGCCATCAGCGGCAGCTCCTACGAGCAGTACTTC.

This clone was seen once. The chain recombines TRBV7-2 with TRBJ2-7; D may correspond to TRBD1 or TRBD2 (5 bases each). This CDR3 contains 15 residues. Germline assignment: CDR1 SGHTA and CDR2 FQGNSA. Trimming cost V 5 bases and J 0 bases, with 14 bases left between them. The CDR3 bases are TGTGCCAGCAGCCGGGACCGCCGGGCCTCCTACGAGCAGTACTTC. Amino acids: CASSRDRRASYEQYF.

The rearrangement uses TRBV11-3 and TRBJ2-1; 7 bases are shared with TRBD2. The CDR3 sequence is 13 residues long. The V and J ends lost 4 bases and 8 bases, in that order; junction bases with no gene match: 5. Germline V lookup: CDR1 SGHNT, CDR2 YENEEA. CDR3 in amino acids: CASSSREAYEQFF. In DNA form, the CDR3 reads TGTGCCAGCAGCTCACGGGAGGCTTATGAGCAGTTCTTC.

The rearrangement links TRBV9 to TRBJ2-2; tentatively, D is TRBD2 (6 bases). Looked up from germline, CDR1 is SGDLS and CDR2 is YYNGEE. V was trimmed by 4 bases and J by 1 base, leaving 8 bases between them. The CDR3 covers 14 residues. CDR3 bases: TGTGCCAGCAGCCCAGCGGGGAACACCGGGGAGCTGTTTTTT. Its protein is CASSPAGNTGELFF.

J is TRBJ1-1 and V is TRBV2, with a weak D call TRBD1 (5 bases). V was trimmed by 5 bases and J by 4 bases, leaving 14 bases between them. The CDR3 totals 14 residues. Per germline, CDR1 SNHLY and CDR2 FYNNEI. The CDR3 nucleotides are TGTGCCAGCAGTCCCTCAGGGCCGCTCACTGAAGCTTTCTTT. It yields the protein CASSPSGPLTEAFF.